Listed below are T cell receptor beta chains from one sample, sequenced in a study of cytomegalovirus exposure and HLA in healthy donors. Some clones are missing from TCRdb's copy, which holds only in-frame ones; the method was immunoSEQ multiplex PCR. This sample has around 140,000 clones, with over 75% found just once. The sample taken for sequencing was PBMCs. The receptors were gathered from a man aged 50-59 years in good health and CMV-seronegative. CDR3s include the opening cysteine and the closing phenylalanine or tryptophan. D genes are given only for firm matches. Rows may omit the clone size; those that give it use once, few, many or a size class.

TRBJ1-1	TRBV30	NA	NA	CAWSRGQINTEAFF	TGTGCCTGGAGTAGAGGTCAAATTAACACTGAAGCTTTCTTT
TRBJ1-1	TRBV15	NA	NA	CATSRAIRMGLSTEAFF	TGTGCCACCAGCAGAGCGATCCGTATGGGGCTAAGCACTGAAGCTTTCTTT
TRBJ1-1	TRBV29-1	NA	NA	CSVPDRLNTEAFF	TGCAGCGTGCCGGACAGATTGAACACTGAAGCTTTCTTT
TRBJ2-5	TRBV5-1	few	TRBD1	CASSLGDRDQETQYF	TGCGCCAGCAGCTTGGGGGACAGGGACCAAGAGACCCAGTACTTC
TRBJ2-7	TRBV6-1	once	NA	CASSDSAIGYEQYF	TGTGCCAGCAGCGACAGTGCTATCGGCTACGAGCAGTACTTC
TRBJ1-6	TRBV11-3	NA	TRBD1	CASSLEQRGQGGSPLHF	TGTGCCAGCAGCTTAGAGCAGAGGGGACAGGGAGGTTCACCCCTCCACTTT
TRBJ2-7	TRBV6-5	once	TRBD2	CASSTSTSAYEQYF	TGTGCCAGCAGTACATCCACTAGCGCCTACGAGCAGTACTTC
TRBJ2-3	TRBV29-1	few	NA	CSVEDLTGRDTQYF	TGCAGCGTTGAAGATCTAACAGGACGAGATACGCAGTATTTT
TRBJ1-5	TRBV7-8	NA	NA	CASSLGGGNQPQHF	TGTGCCAGCAGCTTAGGAGGTGGGAATCAGCCCCAGCATTTT
TRBJ1-5	TRBV28	NA	NA	CASSQTGPGGQPQHF	TGTGCCAGCAGCCAAACAGGGCCTGGGGGTCAGCCCCAGCATTTT
TRBJ1-2	TRBV28	NA	NA	CASSFGGVSGYTF	TGTGCCAGCAGTTTTGGAGGGGTCTCTGGCTACACCTTC
TRBJ2-7	TRBV9	NA	TRBD1	CASSITGGAYEQYF	TGTGCCAGCAGCATCACAGGGGGCGCGTACGAGCAGTACTTC
TRBJ2-5	TRBV6-1	NA	TRBD1	CASSPDRGRQETQYF	TGTGCCAGCAGTCCCGACAGGGGGCGGCAAGAGACCCAGTACTTC
TRBJ2-1	TRBV27	few	TRBD2	CASSSLSPSGRLNEQFF	TGTGCCAGCAGTTCCCTTTCGCCTAGCGGGAGGCTGAATGAGCAGTTCTTC
TRBJ2-5	TRBV29-1	many	TRBD1	CSVEDPDRFGGTQYF	TGCAGCGTTGAAGATCCGGACAGGTTCGGCGGGACCCAGTACTTC
TRBJ2-5	TRBV6-5	NA	TRBD1	CASSGTGVGEETQYF	TGTGCCAGCAGTGGGACAGGGGTTGGGGAAGAGACCCAGTACTTC
TRBJ2-1	TRBV7-9	NA	NA	CASSLRAGQFYNEQFF	TGTGCCAGCAGCTTAAGGGCGGGGCAATTCTACAATGAGCAGTTCTTC
TRBJ1-1	TRBV18	NA	NA	CASSRDTNTEAFF	TGTGCCAGCTCCCGGGACACGAACACTGAAGCTTTCTTT
TRBJ1-1	TRBV28	NA	TRBD1	CASASRQGAQNTEAFF	TGTGCCAGCGCTTCGAGACAGGGGGCCCAGAACACTGAAGCTTTCTTT
TRBJ2-7	TRBV6-1	few	TRBD2	CATGREFLYEQYF	TGTGCCACGGGGAGGGAATTCCTCTACGAGCAGTACTTC
TRBJ2-3	TRBV4-1	NA	TRBD2	CASSLGGAREAVRSTDTQYF	TGCGCCAGCAGCCTCGGCGGGGCGCGGGAGGCAGTAAGAAGCACAGATACGCAGTATTTT
TRBJ2-3	TRBV5-1	once	TRBD2	CASSFSPGLASADTQYF	TGCGCCAGCAGCTTCTCCCCGGGACTAGCATCGGCAGATACGCAGTATTTT
TRBJ2-4	TRBV4-2	NA	NA	CASSQDRQANIQYF	TGTGCCAGCAGCCAAGATCGCCAGGCAAACATTCAGTACTTC
TRBJ2-7	TRBV6-1	NA	NA	CASREGAGYEQYF	TGTGCCAGCAGGGAGGGGGCGGGCTACGAGCAGTACTTC
TRBJ2-1	TRBV7-3	few	TRBD2	CASSSGGGGSYNEQFF	TGTGCCAGCAGCTCCGGGGGGGGAGGATCCTACAATGAGCAGTTCTTC
TRBJ2-1	TRBV6-1	NA	TRBD1	CASRNRGPYNEQFF	TGTGCCAGCAGAAACAGGGGCCCCTACAATGAGCAGTTCTTC